This T cell receptor (beta chain) was recovered during a study of blood T cell repertoires in COVID-19. Study background: Samples of COVID-19 (acute and convalescent) were obtained from the United States, Italy and Spain.

The table came from immunoSEQ multiplex PCR; TCRdb's copy has only in-frame clones and leaves some out. Of about 180,000 clones detected, over 80% appear once; the ten largest clones hold under 10%. Specimen: peripheral blood. The sequence was collected from a woman between 65 and 79 years old with COVID-19, enrolled during active disease.

The CDR3 spells CASSSQSGELFF. The CDR3 DNA sequence: TGTGCCAGCAGTTCACAGAGCGGGGAGCTGTTTTTT. This sequence joins TRBV28 and TRBJ2-2; unclear D gene. CDR1 is MDHEN and CDR2 is SYDVKM in the germline V gene. CDR3 size: 12 residues. Trimming removed 4 bases from V and 7 bases from J, with 7 bases in between.